Only a few counts were recorded for the clone carrying this TCR beta chain. Deletions cut 3 bases from V and 3 bases from J, with 4 bases between. This CDR3 region has 12 residues. Germline-derived CDR1 and CDR2 are SGHAT and FQDESV (reference sequence). The record originates from a study of early T cells in non-severe SARS-CoV-2 infection. Study details: Sequencing used unsorted whole-blood bulk RNA, so chains lack pairing.

In TCRdb, the 5' RACE reads were re-called with MiXCR into one record per CDR3 protein. The sample has approximately 120,000 distinct CDR3 sequences, more than 12% seen once; the top ten hold 21%. The sequenced material came from whole blood. The chain combines TRBV11-1 with TRBJ2-3; no clear D. The origin of this receptor is an adult who was a healthcare worker with PCR-confirmed SARS-CoV-2 infection or an uninfected control (not recorded which). The CDR3 sequence: CASSFQTDTQYF. CDR3 nucleotide sequence: TGTGCCAGCAGCTTCCAAACAGATACGCAGTATTTT.